A single T cell receptor beta chain is shown here with its context. Trimming stripped 5 bases from V and 0 bases from J, with 20 bases between. Germline assignment: CDR1 SGHAT and CDR2 FQNNGV. CDR3 length: 19 residues. This record comes from a study of Ad26.COV2.S vaccination and SARS-CoV-2 variants. Method: immunoSEQ multiplex PCR; TCRdb's copy keeps in-frame clones and lacks some. The table shows approximately 300,000 clones, with around four fifths occurring only once. The treatment: roughly 18 received Ad26.COV2.S at low or high dose, single or two shots; about five received placebo; per-sample allocation not given. Each sample was drawn 63 days after the first injection (of vaccine or placebo).

The V and J genes are TRBV11-2 and TRBJ2-6; tentative D call: TRBD1 (5 bases). The sample in question was peripheral blood, obtained in a trial of Ad26.COV2.S vaccine versus placebo. This TCR came from a person between 18 and 65 years old who received the Ad26.COV2.S COVID-19 vaccine or a placebo. CDR3 region: CASSHLRAGSSSGANVLTF. As DNA, the CDR3 is TGTGCCAGCAGCCATCTCCGGGCAGGGTCGAGCTCTGGGGCCAACGTCCTGACTTTC.